The rows below give T cell receptor beta chains drawn from one sample of a study of blood T cell repertoires in COVID-19. Assay: immunoSEQ multiplex PCR; the TCRdb copy retains only in-frame clones and omits some. Of some 350,000 clones listed, 85% to 90% are singletons. What was sequenced was peripheral blood. The receptors stem from a woman aged 65 to 85 with COVID-19, enrolled during active disease. CDR3s include the opening cysteine and the closing phenylalanine or tryptophan. Fields, in order: V gene, clone size, J gene, D gene, CDR3 DNA, CDR3 protein. The D gene is left open where the match is weak. Clone size is shown for a subset of rows, as once, few, many or a class of expanded clone.

v_gene: TRBV27
abundance: NA
j_gene: TRBJ2-3
d_gene: NA
CDR3nt: TGTGCCAGCAGCGACTACTTAACAGATACGCAGTATTTT
CDR3aa: CASSDYLTDTQYF

v_gene: TRBV5-1
abundance: NA
j_gene: TRBJ2-2
d_gene: TRBD1
CDR3nt: TGCGCCAGCAGCTACGACAGGGCAGGGTCCACCGGGGAGCTGTTTTTT
CDR3aa: CASSYDRAGSTGELFF

v_gene: TRBV7-8
abundance: once
j_gene: TRBJ2-7
d_gene: NA
CDR3nt: TGTGCCAGCAGCTTAGAGGGGGACGGATCCTACGAGCAGTACTTC
CDR3aa: CASSLEGDGSYEQYF

v_gene: TRBV12-3/TRBV12-4
abundance: NA
j_gene: TRBJ1-1
d_gene: NA
CDR3nt: TGTGCCAGCAGGGCAGGGGCGAACACTGAAGCTTTCTTT
CDR3aa: CASRAGANTEAFF

v_gene: TRBV24-1
abundance: NA
j_gene: TRBJ2-3
d_gene: TRBD1
CDR3nt: TGTGCCACCAGTGGCCGGGGACAGGGGGGCACAGATACGCAGTATTTT
CDR3aa: CATSGRGQGGTDTQYF

v_gene: TRBV5-8
abundance: NA
j_gene: TRBJ1-5
d_gene: NA
CDR3nt: TGTGCCAGCAGCTCCAGGATCAATCAGCCCCAGCATTTT
CDR3aa: CASSSRINQPQHF

v_gene: TRBV2
abundance: NA
j_gene: TRBJ1-5
d_gene: TRBD1
CDR3nt: TGTGCCAGCAGCCCTGGACAGGGCGGCCAGCCCCAGCATTTT
CDR3aa: CASSPGQGGQPQHF

v_gene: TRBV27
abundance: NA
j_gene: TRBJ1-1
d_gene: NA
CDR3nt: TGTGCCAGCAGTTTAGGCGGCAACGGGGGCACTGAAGCTTTCTTT
CDR3aa: CASSLGGNGGTEAFF

v_gene: TRBV11-2
abundance: NA
j_gene: TRBJ1-3
d_gene: NA
CDR3nt: TGTGCCAGCAGCTTAGCTCCCCTGACAGGCAGCTCTGGAAACACCATATATTTT
CDR3aa: CASSLAPLTGSSGNTIYF

v_gene: TRBV4-3
abundance: NA
j_gene: TRBJ2-2
d_gene: NA
CDR3nt: TGCGCCAGCAGCCAAGATAGAACAGAGCCCGGGGAGCTGTTTTTT
CDR3aa: CASSQDRTEPGELFF

v_gene: TRBV5-1
abundance: NA
j_gene: TRBJ1-1
d_gene: NA
CDR3nt: TGCGCCAGCAGCTGGAGAACGGGGGGCGCCAACACTGAAGCTTTCTTT
CDR3aa: CASSWRTGGANTEAFF

v_gene: TRBV28
abundance: NA
j_gene: TRBJ1-3
d_gene: NA
CDR3nt: TGTGCCAGCAGCTCATACGGCTCTGGAAACACCATATATTTT
CDR3aa: CASSSYGSGNTIYF

v_gene: TRBV5-4
abundance: NA
j_gene: TRBJ2-5
d_gene: NA
CDR3nt: TGTGCCAGCAGCACTCTAGGGGTCCAAGAGACCCAGTACTTC
CDR3aa: CASSTLGVQETQYF

v_gene: TRBV28
abundance: NA
j_gene: TRBJ1-2
d_gene: TRBD1
CDR3nt: TGTGCCATCGAGGGGACAGGGGCTTTGCGTGGCTACACCTTC
CDR3aa: CAIEGTGALRGYTF

v_gene: TRBV7-9
abundance: NA
j_gene: TRBJ2-5
d_gene: NA
CDR3nt: TGTGCCAGCAGCCCTTCTGATGGCGACAGTTTGCAAGAGACCCAGTACTTC
CDR3aa: CASSPSDGDSLQETQYF

v_gene: TRBV5-1
abundance: NA
j_gene: TRBJ1-4
d_gene: TRBD1
CDR3nt: TGCGCCAGCAGCTTTCAGGGGGCTGATGAAAAACTGTTTTTT
CDR3aa: CASSFQGADEKLFF

v_gene: TRBV28
abundance: NA
j_gene: TRBJ2-7
d_gene: TRBD1
CDR3nt: TGTGCCAGCAGTTACCCAAGGGGACAGGGAGGCTACGAGCAGTACTTC
CDR3aa: CASSYPRGQGGYEQYF

v_gene: TRBV5-4
abundance: NA
j_gene: TRBJ2-2
d_gene: TRBD2
CDR3nt: TGTGCCAGCAGCTTGGGGACTAGCGGGGTCACCGGGGAGCTGTTTTTT
CDR3aa: CASSLGTSGVTGELFF

v_gene: TRBV2
abundance: NA
j_gene: TRBJ1-1
d_gene: TRBD1
CDR3nt: TGTGCCAGCTCCCGGGACAGGGACCAACCCCTGAACACTGAAGCTTTCTTT
CDR3aa: CASSRDRDQPLNTEAFF

v_gene: TRBV19
abundance: NA
j_gene: TRBJ2-1
d_gene: NA
CDR3nt: TGTGCCAGTCAAGACAGGCCTAGAGGCAACAATGAGCAGTTCTTC
CDR3aa: CASQDRPRGNNEQFF

v_gene: TRBV30
abundance: NA
j_gene: TRBJ1-3
d_gene: TRBD1
CDR3nt: TGTGCCTGGAGTGGGACAGGGGCTGGAAACACCATATATTTT
CDR3aa: CAWSGTGAGNTIYF

v_gene: TRBV3-1/TRBV3-2
abundance: NA
j_gene: TRBJ1-4
d_gene: NA
CDR3nt: TGTGCCAGCAAACAGGGCACTAATGAAAAACTGTTTTTT
CDR3aa: CASKQGTNEKLFF

v_gene: TRBV4-2
abundance: NA
j_gene: TRBJ1-1
d_gene: TRBD1
CDR3nt: TGTGCCAGCAGCCAAACCGGGACAGGGAGTGGGAAGACTGAAGCTTTCTTT
CDR3aa: CASSQTGTGSGKTEAFF

v_gene: TRBV11-2
abundance: NA
j_gene: TRBJ2-7
d_gene: NA
CDR3nt: TGTGCCAGCACCCGTGAGGTTTCCTACTACGAGCAGTACTTC
CDR3aa: CASTREVSYYEQYF

v_gene: TRBV3-1/TRBV3-2
abundance: NA
j_gene: TRBJ2-7
d_gene: TRBD2
CDR3nt: TGTGCCAGCAGCTTCAGCGGGGCCTCCTACGAGCAGTACTTC
CDR3aa: CASSFSGASYEQYF

v_gene: TRBV21-1
abundance: NA
j_gene: TRBJ1-1
d_gene: NA
CDR3nt: TGTGCCAGCACCTCAGGGGGAGACACTGAAGCTTTCTTT
CDR3aa: CASTSGGDTEAFF

v_gene: TRBV5-1
abundance: NA
j_gene: TRBJ1-4
d_gene: TRBD1
CDR3nt: TGCGCCAGCAGCCCGGGGACAGGGAAGAATGAAAAACTGTTTTTT
CDR3aa: CASSPGTGKNEKLFF

v_gene: TRBV15
abundance: NA
j_gene: TRBJ1-1
d_gene: NA
CDR3nt: TGTGCCACCAGCACCCGGAGGAACACTGAAGCTTTCTTT
CDR3aa: CATSTRRNTEAFF

v_gene: TRBV24-1
abundance: NA
j_gene: TRBJ1-2
d_gene: NA
CDR3nt: TGTGCCACCTCAGGGCTCGGTGGCTACACCTTC
CDR3aa: CATSGLGGYTF

v_gene: TRBV7-2
abundance: NA
j_gene: TRBJ2-7
d_gene: TRBD2
CDR3nt: TGTGCCAGCAGCTTGACGAGCGGGGGTTACGAGCAGTACTTC
CDR3aa: CASSLTSGGYEQYF

v_gene: TRBV15
abundance: NA
j_gene: TRBJ2-2
d_gene: NA
CDR3nt: TGTGCCACCAGTTCCGAGGCCGGGGAGCTGTTTTTT
CDR3aa: CATSSEAGELFF

v_gene: TRBV7-9
abundance: NA
j_gene: TRBJ1-2
d_gene: NA
CDR3nt: TGTGCCAGCAGCCCCCTCTTGGGGGGGGCCTATGGCTACACCTTC
CDR3aa: CASSPLLGGAYGYTF

v_gene: TRBV7-3
abundance: NA
j_gene: TRBJ2-7
d_gene: NA
CDR3nt: TGTGCCAGCAGCCCCTCAGGGTCCGGCGAGCAGTACTTC
CDR3aa: CASSPSGSGEQYF

v_gene: TRBV13
abundance: NA
j_gene: TRBJ2-5
d_gene: NA
CDR3nt: TGTGCCAGCAGCTTAAAGGGCTCAGGGGAGACCCAGTACTTC
CDR3aa: CASSLKGSGETQYF

v_gene: TRBV5-4
abundance: NA
j_gene: TRBJ2-1
d_gene: NA
CDR3nt: TGTGCCAGCAGCACGACCCCGGACAGTGGTGAGCAGTTCTTC
CDR3aa: CASSTTPDSGEQFF

v_gene: TRBV4-1
abundance: NA
j_gene: TRBJ2-2
d_gene: TRBD2
CDR3nt: TGCGCCAGCAGCCAGAGGACTAGCGGATTTTGGACCGGGGAGCTGTTTTTT
CDR3aa: CASSQRTSGFWTGELFF

v_gene: TRBV5-6
abundance: few
j_gene: TRBJ2-1
d_gene: NA
CDR3nt: TGTGCCAGCAGCCCCCGGGGGACAGTGGACGATGAGCAGTTCTTC
CDR3aa: CASSPRGTVDDEQFF

v_gene: TRBV6-5
abundance: NA
j_gene: TRBJ1-2
d_gene: NA
CDR3nt: TGTGCCAGCAGACCTGACAGGCCACCTAACTATGGCTACACCTTC
CDR3aa: CASRPDRPPNYGYTF

v_gene: TRBV5-1
abundance: once
j_gene: TRBJ2-7
d_gene: NA
CDR3nt: TGCGCCAGCAGCTTGGCCAACAGCTACGAGCAGTACTTC
CDR3aa: CASSLANSYEQYF

v_gene: TRBV6-1
abundance: NA
j_gene: TRBJ1-1
d_gene: NA
CDR3nt: TGTGCCAGCAGGAGGTTAACGGGGATTGAAGCTTTCTTT
CDR3aa: CASRRLTGIEAFF

v_gene: TRBV7-9
abundance: NA
j_gene: TRBJ2-7
d_gene: NA
CDR3nt: TGTGCCAGCAGTTCTAAGGGGGTCTACGAGCAGTACTTC
CDR3aa: CASSSKGVYEQYF

v_gene: TRBV12-1
abundance: NA
j_gene: TRBJ2-5
d_gene: NA
CDR3nt: TGTGCCAGCAGCGTACTACTCCGGGACAGGGGACAAGAGACCCAGTACTTC
CDR3aa: CASSVLLRDRGQETQYF

v_gene: TRBV5-1
abundance: NA
j_gene: TRBJ1-4
d_gene: NA
CDR3nt: TGCGCCAGCAGCTCCGACTTACTTGCAACGGGTGAAAAACTGTTTTTT
CDR3aa: CASSSDLLATGEKLFF

v_gene: TRBV3-1/TRBV3-2
abundance: NA
j_gene: TRBJ1-5
d_gene: TRBD1
CDR3nt: TGTGCCAGCAGCAGAGGAACCGACAGGGTGAATCAGCCCCAGCATTTT
CDR3aa: CASSRGTDRVNQPQHF

v_gene: TRBV28
abundance: NA
j_gene: TRBJ2-7
d_gene: TRBD2
CDR3nt: TGTGCCAGCAGTTCGACCCGACTAGCGGGGGTTTTCTACGAGCAGTACTTC
CDR3aa: CASSSTRLAGVFYEQYF

v_gene: TRBV28
abundance: NA
j_gene: TRBJ2-7
d_gene: NA
CDR3nt: TGTGCCAGCAGCGACGGGGGTAAAACCTACGAGCAGTACTTC
CDR3aa: CASSDGGKTYEQYF

v_gene: TRBV19
abundance: NA
j_gene: TRBJ1-5
d_gene: TRBD1
CDR3nt: TGTGCCACCGAGGGGGCTTATAGCAATCAGCCCCAGCATTTT
CDR3aa: CATEGAYSNQPQHF

v_gene: TRBV5-1
abundance: NA
j_gene: TRBJ2-2
d_gene: TRBD2
CDR3nt: TGCGCCAGCAGTCCCGGGACTAGCGGACCCACCGGGGAGCTGTTTTTT
CDR3aa: CASSPGTSGPTGELFF

v_gene: TRBV19
abundance: NA
j_gene: TRBJ1-1
d_gene: TRBD1
CDR3nt: TGTGCCAGCTCGACAGGGGGCACCGTGAACACTGAAGCTTTCTTT
CDR3aa: CASSTGGTVNTEAFF

v_gene: TRBV14
abundance: NA
j_gene: TRBJ1-3
d_gene: TRBD1
CDR3nt: TGTGCCAGCAGCCACGGACAGGAAGCTGGAAACACCATATATTTT
CDR3aa: CASSHGQEAGNTIYF

v_gene: TRBV27
abundance: NA
j_gene: TRBJ2-7
d_gene: NA
CDR3nt: TGTGCCAGCAGTATCGCAGGGGGGAAGAACGAGCAGTACTTC
CDR3aa: CASSIAGGKNEQYF

v_gene: TRBV9
abundance: NA
j_gene: TRBJ2-3
d_gene: TRBD2
CDR3nt: TGTGCCAGCAGCGCCCCTTTAGCGGGGGCCTACACAGATACGCAGTATTTT
CDR3aa: CASSAPLAGAYTDTQYF

v_gene: TRBV5-1
abundance: NA
j_gene: TRBJ1-1
d_gene: NA
CDR3nt: TGCGCCAGCAGCCTTGGGGGGGTCATGAACACTGAAGCTTTCTTT
CDR3aa: CASSLGGVMNTEAFF

v_gene: TRBV19
abundance: NA
j_gene: TRBJ2-7
d_gene: TRBD2
CDR3nt: TGTGCCAGTAGTATGGGCGGGGGGGAATACGAGCAGTACTTC
CDR3aa: CASSMGGGEYEQYF

v_gene: TRBV5-6
abundance: NA
j_gene: TRBJ2-5
d_gene: TRBD1
CDR3nt: TGTGCCAGCAGAGGGGGCGCTGGGGAGACCCAGTACTTC
CDR3aa: CASRGGAGETQYF

v_gene: TRBV9
abundance: NA
j_gene: TRBJ1-4
d_gene: NA
CDR3nt: TGTGCCAGCAGCGTAGGTCTACTCCAGGAGGGGGAAAAACTGTTTTTT
CDR3aa: CASSVGLLQEGEKLFF

v_gene: TRBV30
abundance: few
j_gene: TRBJ1-2
d_gene: TRBD1
CDR3nt: TGTGCCGGCCCACCGGGACAGGGGGCGAACTATGGCTACACCTTC
CDR3aa: CAGPPGQGANYGYTF